This T cell receptor beta chain comes out of a study of T cell responses to AZD1222 COVID-19 vaccine. Generated by immunoSEQ multiplex PCR, the TCRdb table keeps only in-frame clones and is missing some. The sample has 140,000 to 150,000 clones, around 93% seen once. A note on this clone: What it binds is not known.

General observations from the study: Researchers took repertoire samples only after the peak T cell response had come. Vaccination with two AZD1222 doses was followed by a rise in Spike-specific TCR breadth and depth. Mostly white British, mostly female donors; authors suggested clonal diversity may be underestimated.

Second doses were pooled across both intervals (about 4 or about 12 weeks). In germline, CDR1 is LNHDA, CDR2 SQIVND (reference sequence). This CDR3 contains 14 residues. Trimming shortened V by 4 bases and J by 0 bases, and 9 bases separated the two germline ends. The chain has TRBV19 and TRBJ2-5; no firm D call. The sample consisted of peripheral blood, taken 28 days after the second AZD1222 dose. The TCR comes from an adult who received the AZD1222 COVID-19 vaccine. CDR3 sequence: CASSTTPDQETQYF. The CDR3 DNA is TGTGCCAGTAGTACGACACCAGACCAAGAGACCCAGTACTTC. Supplemented by reference TRBV19 and TRBJ2-5, the full variable domain reads DGGITQSPKYLFRKEGQNVTLSCEQNLNHDAMYWYRQDPGQGLRLIYYSQIVNDFQKGDIAEGYSVSREKKESFPLTVTSAQKNPTAFYLCASSTTPDQETQYFGPGTRLLVL.